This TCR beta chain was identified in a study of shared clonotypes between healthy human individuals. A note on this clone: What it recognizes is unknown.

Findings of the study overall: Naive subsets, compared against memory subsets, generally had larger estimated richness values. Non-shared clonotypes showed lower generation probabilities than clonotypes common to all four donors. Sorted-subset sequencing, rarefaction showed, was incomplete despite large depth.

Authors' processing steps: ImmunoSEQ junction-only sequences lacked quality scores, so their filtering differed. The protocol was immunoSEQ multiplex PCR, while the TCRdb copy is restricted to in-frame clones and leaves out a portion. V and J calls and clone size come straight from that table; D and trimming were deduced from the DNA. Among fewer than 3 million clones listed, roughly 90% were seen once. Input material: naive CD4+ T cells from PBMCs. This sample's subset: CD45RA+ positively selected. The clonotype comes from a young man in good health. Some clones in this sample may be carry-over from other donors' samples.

CDR3 sequence: CASSLLVRPPQYF. CDR3 nucleotides: TGTGCCAGCAGCTTATTGGTCCGACCCCCACAGTATTTT. The rearrangement uses TRBV11-2 and TRBJ2-3, with D unclear. V lost 2 bases to trimming and J lost 12 bases, with 15 bases between them. The CDR3 extends over 13 amino acids. Germline assignment: CDR1 SGHAT and CDR2 FQNNGV.